The 25 T cell receptor beta chains below all came from one sample that was sequenced in a study of T cell repertoires in cytomegalovirus infection. MiXCR was run by TCRdb on the reads, yielding one entry per CDR3 protein. The sample lists around 750,000 distinct CDR3 sequences; about 31% were seen once. These receptors have no known antigen. This sample comprised cultured CD8+ T cells from PBMCs, obtained from culture after CMV antigen stimulation. All receptors derive from a human donor in good health (CMV status not recorded). Some clones in this sample may be carry-over from other donors' samples.

Points on this clonotype: Compared with germline, one end of the junction differs, possibly owing to a read error. CDR3: CASSTGTGLNF. The DNA of the CDR3 is TGTGCCAGCAGTACCGGGACAGGATTGAATTTT. The chain carries TRBV6-5 and TRBJ1-3, with 8 bases identical to TRBD1. The germline gives CDR1 MNHEY, CDR2 SVGAGI. This CDR3 region has 11 residues.

There are a few counts of this clonotype. The chain recombines TRBV12-3 or TRBV12-4 with TRBJ2-5, with D perhaps matching TRBD1 (6 bases). Trimming pared 6 bases from V and 1 base from J, leaving 9 bases between. CDR3 size: 13 residues. The CDR3 is CASRPDSQETQYF. CDR3 nucleotide sequence: TGTGCCAGCAGACCGGACAGCCAAGAGACCCAGTACTTC.

This clonotype was detected only a few times. The rearrangement uses TRBV11-2 and TRBJ2-7; D possibly corresponds to TRBD2 (6 bases). The CDR3 sequence is 12 residues long. The germline V gene has CDR1 SGHAT and CDR2 FQNNGV. V lost 3 bases, J lost 5 bases, and 8 bases lay in between. The CDR3 sequence is CASSFGTHEQYV. CDR3 DNA sequence: TGTGCCAGCAGCTTCGGGACTCACGAGCAGTACGTC.

This clonotype was detected a few times. For the CDR3, the DNA is TGTGCCAGCAGCTCACTAGGAAGGCATGGTGAGCAGTTCTTC. Translation: CASSSLGRHGEQFF. The chain uses TRBV7-2 and TRBJ2-1, with a possible D match to TRBD2 (5 bases). Germline V gene data show CDR1 as SGHTA and CDR2 as FQGNSA. This CDR3 contains 14 residues. The germline V and J ends were trimmed by 4 bases and 9 bases, with 16 bases remaining between them.

The chain joins TRBV11-2 to TRBJ1-3; 9 bases fit TRBD1. Germline CDR1 is SGHAT and CDR2 is FQNNGV. V shed 0 bases, J shed 3 bases, and the junction held 3 bases outside the gene matches. The CDR3 covers 16 residues. CDR3: CASSLDGTGFGNTIYF. DNA of the CDR3: TGTGCCAGCAGCTTAGACGGGACAGGGTTTGGAAACACCATATATTTT.

In its sample, this clonotype was seen a few times. This sequence joins TRBV19 and TRBJ1-1; D unresolved. Germline-derived CDR1 and CDR2 are LNHDA and SQIVND (reference sequence). V was shortened by 6 bases and J by 4 bases, with 12 bases between the two germline ends. There are 13 residues in the CDR3. CDR3 region: CASSLGLATEAFF. In nucleotides, the CDR3 is TGTGCCAGTAGCCTCGGACTGGCCACTGAAGCTTTCTTT.

This chain connects TRBV27 to TRBJ2-3; TRBD2 agrees at 12 bases. Germline V gene data show CDR1 as MNHEY and CDR2 as SMNVEV (reference sequence). With V trimmed by 2 bases and J by 2 bases, 2 bases remained unmatched. The CDR3 sequence is 16 residues long. The CDR3 sequence is CASSLRTSGVTDTQYF. CDR3 DNA: TGTGCCAGCAGTTTACGGACTAGCGGGGTCACAGATACGCAGTATTTT.

CDR3 sequence: CASSYSTGGLAGNWGTDTQYF. In DNA, the CDR3 is TGTGCCAGCAGTTACTCCACAGGCGGACTAGCGGGGAATTGGGGCACAGATACGCAGTATTTT. The chain uses TRBV6-5 and TRBJ2-3, with TRBD2 matching 12 bases. In germline, CDR1 is MNHEY, CDR2 SVGAGI. Germline trimming cut 0 bases from V and 1 base from J; bases unmatched to any gene: 14. The CDR3 sequence is 21 residues long.

The rearrangement uses TRBV6-5 and TRBJ2-7; no clear D gene. Germline-derived CDR1 and CDR2 are MNHEY and SVGAGI. The V gene lost 2 bases and the J gene lost 4 bases, with 15 bases spanning the gap. There are 15 residues in the CDR3. Here the CDR3 DNA reads TGTGCCAGCAGTTACGTGCCGACATCCGTTTACGAGCAGTACTTC. Translated, it gives CASSYVPTSVYEQYF.

This chain connects TRBV12-3 or TRBV12-4 to TRBJ1-2; 9 bases are a match to TRBD1. The CDR3 length is 16 residues. V shed 6 bases and J 4 bases; nucleotides not matched to a gene: 12. The CDR3 region is CASSPDRDRVFYGYTF. CDR3 DNA: TGTGCCAGCAGCCCAGACCGGGACAGGGTTTTCTATGGCTACACCTTC.

The chain combines TRBV10-3 with TRBJ2-2; TRBD2 agrees at 11 bases. The CDR3 length is 17 residues. In germline, CDR1 is ENHRY, CDR2 SYGVKD. The junction had 10 bases not matched to a gene; V was cut back by 5 bases and J by 5 bases. The CDR3 nucleotides read TGTGCCATCAGTCCCGGACTAGCGGGCGCAGGGACCGGGGAGCTGTTTTTT. This translates into CAISPGLAGAGTGELFF.

V gene TRBV12-3 or TRBV12-4 combines with J gene TRBJ2-2, with unresolved D. Trimming took 11 bases from V and 1 from J, leaving 8 bases between them. This CDR3 comprises 12 residues. The CDR3 coding sequence is TGTGCCTTGACGGGGAACACCGGGGAGCTGTTTTTT. This sequence encodes CALTGNTGELFF.

This sequence joins TRBV6-6 and TRBJ1-2; 8 bases are a match to TRBD1. Germline CDR1 and CDR2: MNHNY and SVGAGI (reference sequence). The CDR3 spans 14 residues. V lost 10 bases, J lost 3 bases, and 10 bases stayed unmatched. CDR3 amino acids: CAITPGGGDYGYTF. The CDR3 DNA is TGTGCCATCACCCCAGGGGGCGGCGACTATGGCTACACCTTC.

In this sample, this clonotype turned up a few times. The chain carries TRBV7-6 and TRBJ1-5; weak D call: TRBD1 (5 bases). Germline values: CDR1 SGHVS, CDR2 FNYEAQ. V lost 1 base and J 8 bases, leaving 18 bases between the germline ends. This CDR3 is built from 16 residues. Here the CDR3 DNA reads TGTGCCAGCAGCTTAGGCGCGAGGGGCCCGGCGGAGCCCCAGCATTTT. It specifies CASSLGARGPAEPQHF.

This clonotype showed up just a few times. The chain combines TRBV7-2 with TRBJ2-3; D tentatively reads TRBD1 or TRBD2 (5 bases each). The CDR3 length is 16 residues. The germline gives CDR1 SGHTA, CDR2 FQGNSA. V was cut by 5 bases and J by 4 bases, with 19 bases left in between. CDR3 bases: TGTGCCAGCAGCCCTGACAGCTGGGGACCCCCAGATACGCAGTATTTT. It codes for CASSPDSWGPPDTQYF. Looking up the rest from reference TRBV7-2 and TRBJ2-3 gives the full variable domain: GAGVSQSPSNKVTEKGKDVELRCDPISGHTALYWYRQSLGQGLEFLIYFQGNSAPDKSGLPSDRFSAERTGGSVSTLTIQRTQQEDSAVYLCASSPDSWGPPDTQYFGPGTRLTVL.

V gene TRBV6-1 combines with J gene TRBJ2-7; TRBD1 aligns across 7 bases. The V and J ends lost 1 base and 3 bases, in that order; junction bases with no gene match: 9. Germline CDR1 MNHNS, CDR2 SASEGT. This CDR3 is 16 amino acids long. CDR3 in amino acids: CASSEDVTGLIYEQYF. For the CDR3, the DNA is TGTGCCAGCAGTGAAGATGTGACAGGGTTAATCTACGAGCAGTACTTC.

This clonotype has ten or more counts. V and J are TRBV5-1 and TRBJ2-7; TRBD1 aligns across 7 bases. The germline V gene encodes CDR1 SGHRS and CDR2 YFSETQ. After removal of 4 bases from V and 2 bases from J, the junction contained 3 bases not matched to a gene. This CDR3 has 13 residues. The chain's CDR3 is CASSQGTAYEQYF. In DNA, the CDR3 is TGCGCCAGCAGCCAAGGGACAGCCTACGAGCAGTACTTC.

On this clonotype itself: The junction departs from the called germline gene at one end, perhaps through a read error. The chain carries TRBV12-3 or TRBV12-4 and TRBJ1-2; D gene ambiguous. CDR3 length: 13 amino acids. CDR3 in DNA: TGTGCCAACAGTTTCGGGATTAACTATGGCTACACCTTC. It specifies CANSFGINYGYTF.

Of note for this clonotype: At one of its ends the junction is not consistent with the germline gene, which may arise from a read error. The chain employs TRBV12-3 or TRBV12-4 and TRBJ1-4, with 9 bases identical to TRBD1. The CDR3 sequence is 15 residues long. The CDR3: CASSSSGTGIEKLVF. The CDR3 DNA follows: TGTGCCAGCAGCTCCTCCGGGACAGGGATTGAAAAACTGGTTTTT.

The chain recombines TRBV6-6 with TRBJ1-1, with TRBD1 as a possible D gene (5 bases). The CDR3 covers 17 residues. Trimming took 6 bases from V and 0 from J, leaving 20 bases between them. Germline lookup yields CDR1 MNHNY and CDR2 SVGAGI (reference sequence). CDR3 loop: CASSGTSEHGVNTEAFF. Written as DNA, the CDR3 is TGTGCCAGCAGCGGGACTTCCGAACACGGGGTGAACACTGAAGCTTTCTTT.

This clonotype occurred many times. The chain employs TRBV27 and TRBJ2-3; 8 nucleotides line up with TRBD1. The CDR3 is made up of 14 amino acids. The germline V gene has CDR1 MNHEY and CDR2 SMNVEV (reference sequence). Unmatched junction bases numbered 7, after V lost 6 bases and J lost 5 bases. Here the CDR3 reads CASSLTGAGDTQYF. The CDR3 DNA sequence: TGTGCCAGCAGCTTGACAGGGGCAGGAGATACGCAGTATTTT.

This clonotype was recorded a few times. J is TRBJ1-1 and V is TRBV9; 11 bases are a match to TRBD1. Trimming at V came to 3 bases and at J to 11 bases, leaving 15 bases not matched to a gene. This CDR3 spans 16 amino acids. Germline-derived CDR1 and CDR2 are SGDLS and YYNGEE. CDR3 protein: CASSASGQGALPRAFF. In nucleotides, the CDR3 is TGTGCCAGCAGCGCAAGTGGACAGGGGGCCTTACCTCGGGCTTTCTTT.

This clonotype was observed many times. The chain combines TRBV7-2 with TRBJ2-5; either TRBD1 or TRBD2 may fit D (5 bases each). Germline lookup yields CDR1 SGHTA and CDR2 FQGNSA. V lost 2 bases to trimming and J lost 5 bases, with 15 bases between them. The CDR3 sequence is 15 residues long. The CDR3 bases are TGTGCCAGCAGCTTAATGACAACCGAGGGGGAGACCCAGTACTTC. Its translation is CASSLMTTEGETQYF.

Of note for this clonotype: This may be a read error, as it is one base from a much larger clone. This chain uses TRBV7-2 with TRBJ1-1; perhaps TRBD1 as D (5 bases). Germline lookup yields CDR1 SGHTA and CDR2 FQGNSA. The length of the CDR3 is 16 residues. Trimming took off 1 base at V and 1 base at J, with 13 bases between the two ends. The CDR3 region is CASSLVTEGENTEAFF. CDR3 nucleotides: TGTGCCAGCAGCTTAGTGACAGAGGGCGAGAACACTGAAGCTTTCTTT.

Comments on this clonotype: A much larger clone lies a single base off, so this may be a read error. The chain recombines TRBV7-8 with TRBJ2-3; 8 bases are shared with TRBD2. The CDR3 covers 14 residues. Germline V CDR1 and CDR2: SGHVS, FQNEAQ. CDR3 in DNA: TGTGTCAGCAGCTTAGTTAGCGGGGCAATGGAGCAGTATTTT. Translated, it gives CVSSLVSGAMEQYF.